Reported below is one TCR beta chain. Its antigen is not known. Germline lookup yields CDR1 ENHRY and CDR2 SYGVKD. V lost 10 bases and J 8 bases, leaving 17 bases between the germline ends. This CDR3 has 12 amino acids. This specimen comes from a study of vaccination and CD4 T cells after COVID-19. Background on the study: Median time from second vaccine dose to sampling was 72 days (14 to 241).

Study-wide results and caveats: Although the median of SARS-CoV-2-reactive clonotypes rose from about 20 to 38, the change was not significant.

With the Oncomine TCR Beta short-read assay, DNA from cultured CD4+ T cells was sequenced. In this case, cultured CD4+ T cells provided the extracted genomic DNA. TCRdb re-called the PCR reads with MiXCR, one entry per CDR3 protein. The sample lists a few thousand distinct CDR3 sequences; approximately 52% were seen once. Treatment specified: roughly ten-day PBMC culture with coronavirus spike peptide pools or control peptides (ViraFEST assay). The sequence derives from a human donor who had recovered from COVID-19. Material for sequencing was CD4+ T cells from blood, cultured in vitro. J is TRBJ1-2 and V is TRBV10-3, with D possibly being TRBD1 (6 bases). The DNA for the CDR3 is TGTGCCACCAGAGAAGGGGGAGAAGGCTACACCTTC. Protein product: CATREGGEGYTF.